A single sample gave rise to the 21 T cell receptor beta chains below, sequenced in a study of T-cell reconstitution after alpha-beta-depleted transplantation in children. Unique molecular identifiers tagged the TCRbeta library. TCRdb redid the calling of the PCR reads with MiXCR, one entry per CDR3 protein. The sample has about 540,000 distinct CDR3 sequences, approximately 20% seen once. The specimen was PBMCs from the stem cell graft donor, collected from the stem cell graft. The receptors here all came from a human donor who donated a stem cell graft to a child with acute lymphoblastic leukemia.

The sample holds a few counts of this clonotype. V usage is TRBV18 and J usage is TRBJ1-1, with D perhaps matching TRBD1 (5 bases). The CDR3 runs 14 residues. Germline CDR1 and CDR2: KGHSH and LQKENI. V shed 3 bases and J shed 6 bases, with 14 bases lying between them. The CDR3: CASSPKGRVPEAFF. The CDR3 region has the DNA TGTGCCAGCTCACCTAAGGGGCGCGTCCCTGAAGCTTTCTTT.

The chain is built from TRBV15 and TRBJ1-5, with 8 bases matching TRBD1. The CDR3 consists of 17 residues. The V gene's germline CDR1 is LNHNV and CDR2 YYDKDF (reference sequence). With V trimmed by 3 bases and J by 2 bases, 9 bases remained unmatched. CDR3 amino acids: CATSSLTGEKGNQPQHF. The CDR3, as DNA: TGTGCCACCAGCAGCTTGACAGGGGAAAAGGGCAATCAGCCCCAGCATTTT. The variable domain in full, completed from reference TRBV15 and TRBJ1-5, reads DAMVIQNPRYQVTQFGKPVTLSCSQTLNHNVMYWYQQKSSQAPKLLFHYYDKDFNNEADTPDNFQSRRPNTSFCFLDIRSPGLGDTAMYLCATSSLTGEKGNQPQHFGDGTRLSIL.

CDR3 amino acids: CASAPGLAKITDTQYF. Here the CDR3 DNA reads TGCGCCAGCGCGCCGGGACTAGCGAAAATCACAGATACGCAGTATTTT. This sequence joins TRBV5-1 and TRBJ2-3; 10 bases align to TRBD2. The CDR3 spans 16 residues. Germline lookup yields CDR1 SGHRS and CDR2 YFSETQ. With V trimmed by 7 bases and J by 2 bases, 10 bases remained unmatched.

The chain carries TRBV5-1 and TRBJ1-1; 9 positions match TRBD1. This CDR3 has 17 residues. Germline CDR1 SGHRS, CDR2 YFSETQ. Trimming at V came to 1 base and at J to 0 bases, leaving 7 bases not matched to a gene. The CDR3 sequence is CASSLSTTGGVNTEAFF. CDR3 nucleotides: TGCGCCAGCAGCTTGTCTACCACAGGGGGCGTGAACACTGAAGCTTTCTTT.

In its sample, this clonotype was seen a few times. This chain uses TRBV30 with TRBJ2-7; D tentatively fits TRBD1 or TRBD2 (5 bases each). The germline V and J ends were trimmed by 1 base and 6 bases, with 19 bases remaining between them. CDR3 length: 15 residues. CDR1 is GTSNPN, CDR2 SVGIG, per germline (reference sequence). The CDR3 DNA follows: TGTGCCTGGAGTGGCCGGGACGGCTGGGGCTTCGAGCAGTACTTC. This codes for CAWSGRDGWGFEQYF.

In this sample, this clonotype turned up many times. This chain connects TRBV7-9 to TRBJ2-2; the D gene is possibly TRBD1 (6 bases). CDR1 is SEHNR and CDR2 is FQNEAQ in the germline V gene (reference sequence). Trimming shortened V by 9 bases and J by 4 bases, and 12 bases separated the two germline ends. CDR3 length: 13 residues. This CDR3 reads CASSLGGTGELFF. Written as DNA, the CDR3 is TGTGCCAGTAGTCTAGGGGGCACCGGGGAGCTGTTTTTT.

This clonotype was picked up a small number of times. The chain joins TRBV20-1 to TRBJ1-1; D gene ambiguous. The CDR3 is 13 amino acids. V gave up 5 bases and J gave up 1 base, with 11 bases separating them. CDR1 and CDR2 (germline): DFQATT, SNEGSKA (reference sequence). The CDR3 sequence: CSALPTGNTEAFF. The CDR3 nucleotides read TGCAGTGCTCTCCCCACGGGGAACACTGAAGCTTTCTTT.

The chain joins TRBV7-9 to TRBJ2-2, with TRBD2 matching 9 bases. The CDR3 consists of 17 residues. Germline V CDR1 and CDR2: SEHNR, FQNEAQ (reference sequence). V lost 4 bases, J lost 0 bases, and 6 bases stayed unmatched. CDR3 DNA: TGTGCCAGCAGCTCCCCGACTAGCGGACCGAACACCGGGGAGCTGTTTTTT. Its protein is CASSSPTSGPNTGELFF.

Only a few counts were recorded for this clonotype. The J gene is TRBJ2-1, the V gene TRBV4-1; D is perhaps TRBD1 or TRBD2 (5 bases each). The CDR3 consists of 14 residues. The germline CDR1 and CDR2 sequences are MGHRA and YSYEKL. V was clipped by 4 bases and J by 7 bases, with 14 bases between them. The CDR3 sequence is CASSPGPRLNEQFF. The CDR3 nucleotides are TGCGCCAGCAGCCCGGGACCCCGGTTGAATGAGCAGTTCTTC.

The genes are TRBV7-9 and TRBJ1-2; D not certain. The CDR3 runs 14 residues. CDR1 is SEHNR and CDR2 is FQNEAQ in the germline V gene (reference sequence). The V gene lost 0 bases and the J gene lost 4 bases, with 9 bases spanning the gap. The CDR3 DNA sequence: TGTGCCAGCAGCTTAGCTATCCTGTCCTATGGCTACACCTTC. This translates into CASSLAILSYGYTF.

The rearrangement joins TRBV9 to TRBJ2-1; D might be TRBD1 or TRBD2, each matching 6 bases. Germline lookup yields CDR1 SGDLS and CDR2 YYNGEE. Trimming pared 6 bases from V and 5 bases from J, leaving 27 bases between. The CDR3 has 18 residues. The CDR3 loop is CASIRSGAVLRVNNEQFF. CDR3 nucleotide sequence: TGTGCCAGCATCAGGTCGGGGGCGGTATTAAGAGTCAACAATGAGCAGTTCTTC.

The rearrangement joins TRBV20-1 to TRBJ2-7, with D possibly TRBD1 on 5 matching bases. The CDR3 consists of 15 residues. The V gene's germline CDR1 is DFQATT and CDR2 SNEGSKA (reference sequence). V was pared by 0 bases and J by 2 bases, with 14 bases between. The CDR3 DNA is TGCAGTGCTAGAGAGAAAGGTCAGGGTACCTACGAGCAGTACTTC. The encoded protein is CSAREKGQGTYEQYF.

The chain is built from TRBV12-3 or TRBV12-4 and TRBJ1-5; 7 bases fit TRBD1. The CDR3 extends over 14 amino acids. V dropped 6 bases and J dropped 6; count of bases not matched to a gene: 8. CDR3 sequence reads: CASRAGRGSQPQHF. The CDR3 nucleotides are TGTGCCAGCAGGGCGGGCAGGGGGTCTCAGCCCCAGCATTTT.

The V and J genes are TRBV6-1 and TRBJ2-7; the match to TRBD2 covers 7 bases. Germline V gene data show CDR1 as MNHNS and CDR2 as SASEGT. The trim removed 7 bases at V and 4 bases at J, leaving 7 bases unmatched. The CDR3 is 13 amino acids. The CDR3 nucleotides are TGTGCCAGCAATGTAGCGGGTCTATACGAGCAGTACTTC. It is translated as CASNVAGLYEQYF.

This clonotype turned up a few times. The chain couples TRBV29-1 to TRBJ2-2; 9 bases are a match to TRBD2. The CDR3 is 15 residues long. Looked up from germline, CDR1 is SQVTM and CDR2 is ANQGSEA. Trimming cost V 4 bases and J 2 bases; bases outside gene matches: 5. As DNA, the CDR3 is TGCAGCGTTGTGAGCGGGAGGAGCAACACCGGGGAGCTGTTTTTT. Its translation is CSVVSGRSNTGELFF.

This clonotype occurred a few times. The rearrangement links TRBV12-3 or TRBV12-4 to TRBJ2-4; TRBD2 aligns across 14 bases. CDR3 length: 19 residues. J lost 1 base, V lost 7 bases, and 12 bases had no gene match. For the CDR3, the DNA is TGTGCCAGCACCGTCGGGACTAGCGGGAGAGGGTTGGCCAAAAACATTCAGTACTTC. Translated: CASTVGTSGRGLAKNIQYF.

This clonotype has just a few counts. V usage is TRBV14 and J usage is TRBJ2-2; D remains unclear. Trimming cost V 3 bases and J 1 base, with 12 bases left between them. This CDR3 is built from 16 residues. Germline CDR1 and CDR2: SGHDN and FVKESK. The CDR3 region is CASSQLVAVNTGELFF. The CDR3, as DNA: TGTGCCAGCAGCCAGCTTGTGGCGGTGAACACCGGGGAGCTGTTTTTT.

The chain carries TRBV5-1 and TRBJ2-7, with a weak D call TRBD2 (6 bases). V lost 5 bases to trimming and J lost 2 bases, with 17 bases between them. CDR1 and CDR2 (germline): SGHRS, YFSETQ. This CDR3 spans 15 amino acids. This CDR3 is CASSLWPAGTYEQYF. CDR3 sequence (DNA): TGCGCCAGCAGTCTCTGGCCGGCGGGGACCTACGAGCAGTACTTC.

V is TRBV9 and J is TRBJ2-2; D unresolved. The V end was cut by 0 bases, the J end by 3 bases, with 9 bases between. CDR1 is SGDLS and CDR2 is YYNGEE in the germline V gene. This CDR3 has 15 residues. CDR3 loop: CASSVAPGYTGELFF. CDR3 bases: TGTGCCAGCAGCGTAGCTCCGGGCTACACCGGGGAGCTGTTTTTT.

This clonotype was picked up a small number of times. This chain uses TRBV20-1 with TRBJ2-5; 11 nucleotides align to TRBD2. CDR1 and CDR2 from the germline V gene are DFQATT and SNEGSKA (reference sequence). The V gene end was trimmed by 3 bases and the J gene end by 3 bases; junction bases not matched to a gene: 9. The CDR3 totals 16 residues. The DNA of the CDR3 is TGCAGTGCTAGTGGGGGAGCGGGACTAGCGGAAGAGACCCAGTACTTC. This encodes CSASGGAGLAEETQYF.

In DNA, the CDR3 is TGTGCCAGCAGCGCCTACACGGCCGTATATGGCTACACCTTC. Protein product: CASSAYTAVYGYTF. This chain uses TRBV7-3 with TRBJ1-2; D remains unclear. The CDR3 runs 14 residues. Germline values: CDR1 SGHTA, CDR2 FQGTGA. Trimming removed 5 bases at V and 5 bases at J, with 15 bases between.